These T cell receptor beta chains were read from a single sample in a study of beta chain features in type 1 diabetes. The data were produced by immunoSEQ multiplex PCR, yet TCRdb's version contains in-frame clones alone and is incomplete. The sample yields some 200,000 clones, approximately 10% seen once. The sample comprised central memory CD4+ T cells from blood. The origin of the receptors is a man aged 18 to 30 in good health. CDR3s include the opening cysteine and the closing phenylalanine or tryptophan. The order of the fields is D gene, J gene, V gene, clone size, CDR3 protein, CDR3 DNA. A D gene is named only where the DNA matches it firmly. The size field is filled for only some rows; it gives once, few, many or a size class.

NA,TRBJ2-7,TRBV7-2,NA,CASSPFFTSLTTYEQYF,TGTGCCAGCAGCCCATTCTTCACTAGCCTCACAACCTACGAGCAGTACTTC
TRBD2,TRBJ2-1,TRBV7-9,few,CASSLGRGTSDYNEQFF,TGTGCCAGCAGCTTAGGTCGGGGGACTAGCGACTACAATGAGCAGTTCTTC
NA,TRBJ2-5,TRBV7-2,NA,CASSLDPRETQYF,TGTGCCAGCAGCTTAGATCCTAGGGAGACCCAGTACTTC
NA,TRBJ2-3,TRBV30,NA,CAWSVRLGGADTQYF,TGTGCCTGGAGTGTACGATTGGGGGGCGCAGATACGCAGTATTTT
TRBD1,TRBJ1-5,TRBV7-2,few,CASSLTGQSYSNQPQHF,TGTGCCAGCAGCTTAACGGGACAGAGTTATAGCAATCAGCCCCAGCATTTT
NA,TRBJ1-3,TRBV30,NA,CARAGSSGNTIYF,TGTGCGCGGGCCGGGAGCTCTGGAAACACCATATATTTT
TRBD2,TRBJ2-7,TRBV30,few,CAWRGLAGYEQYF,TGTGCCTGGAGAGGACTAGCGGGATACGAGCAGTACTTC
NA,TRBJ2-2,TRBV28,NA,CASTPGTGELFF,TGTGCCAGCACCCCCGGGACCGGGGAGCTGTTTTTT
TRBD2,TRBJ2-5,TRBV7-2,NA,CASSLALGLAGKVLGTQYF,TGTGCCAGCAGCTTAGCGCTCGGACTAGCGGGAAAAGTTTTAGGGACCCAGTACTTC
NA,TRBJ2-7,TRBV11-1,NA,CASSEPNSRYEQYF,TGTGCCAGCAGCGAACCCAACAGCCGCTACGAGCAGTACTTC
TRBD2,TRBJ2-7,TRBV14,few,CASSQDPSGAYEQYF,TGTGCCAGCAGCCAAGATCCTAGCGGGGCCTACGAGCAGTACTTC
NA,TRBJ2-7,TRBV11-2,NA,CASSLDRGEQYF,TGTGCCAGCAGCTTAGATCGAGGTGAGCAGTACTTC
TRBD2,TRBJ2-7,TRBV7-8,few,CASSTGLPSTYEQYF,TGTGCCAGCAGCACGGGACTACCAAGCACCTACGAGCAGTACTTC
TRBD1,TRBJ2-7,TRBV28,few,CASSTQGPEQYF,TGTGCCAGCAGTACACAGGGGCCCGAGCAGTACTTC
NA,TRBJ1-1,TRBV7-6,NA,CASSLLGSSNTEAFF,TGTGCCAGCAGCTTATTAGGGAGCTCGAACACTGAAGCTTTCTTT
TRBD1,TRBJ2-7,TRBV5-1,NA,CASRNDRDSYEQYF,TGCGCCAGCAGAAATGACAGGGACTCCTACGAGCAGTACTTC
NA,TRBJ1-2,TRBV7-2,few,CASSMALPRGYTF,TGTGCCAGCAGCATGGCCCTGCCCCGGGGCTACACCTTC
NA,TRBJ2-7,TRBV28,few,CASSLLGYEQYF,TGTGCCAGCAGTTTATTGGGTTACGAGCAGTACTTC
TRBD1,TRBJ2-3,TRBV7-2,NA,CASGRDRATDTQYF,TGTGCCAGCGGCCGGGACAGGGCCACAGATACGCAGTATTTT
NA,TRBJ2-3,TRBV27,few,CASSFSGSSTDTQYF,TGTGCCAGCAGTTTTTCGGGTTCTAGCACAGATACGCAGTATTTT
TRBD1,TRBJ2-1,TRBV7-6,once,CASSFRGRQTTGGYNEQFF,TGTGCCAGCAGCTTTCGGGGAAGACAGACGACAGGGGGGTACAATGAGCAGTTCTTC
NA,TRBJ2-3,TRBV6-1,NA,CASTLTYTDTQYF,TGTGCCAGCACCTTGACCTATACAGATACGCAGTATTTT
NA,TRBJ2-7,TRBV11-2,NA,CASSPSQGSYNEQYF,TGTGCCAGCAGCCCGAGCCAGGGCAGTTACAACGAGCAGTACTTC
NA,TRBJ1-1,TRBV27,NA,CASSRWGRTEAFF,TGTGCCAGCAGCCGCTGGGGTCGTACTGAAGCTTTCTTT
TRBD2,TRBJ2-1,TRBV7-8,NA,CASTRLAGVSYNEQFF,TGTGCCAGCACCAGGCTCGCGGGAGTGTCCTACAATGAGCAGTTCTTC
NA,TRBJ2-2,TRBV7-9,NA,CASSQRQNTGELFF,TGTGCCAGCAGCCAGCGGCAGAACACCGGGGAGCTGTTTTTT
TRBD1,TRBJ2-3,TRBV13,NA,CASSRQGGTQYF,TGTGCCAGCAGCCGACAGGGCGGTACGCAGTATTTT
TRBD1,TRBJ2-3,TRBV7-8,few,CASSSYRGSTDTQYF,TGTGCCAGCAGCTCCTACAGGGGTTCCACAGATACGCAGTATTTT
TRBD1,TRBJ2-3,TRBV15,NA,CATSRPLGQGGAGTQYF,TGTGCCACCAGCAGACCCCTCGGACAGGGGGGGGCGGGTACGCAGTATTTT
NA,TRBJ2-1,TRBV7-8,few,CASGGRTGYNEQFF,TGTGCCAGCGGGGGGAGGACCGGCTACAATGAGCAGTTCTTC
NA,TRBJ2-7,TRBV10-3,NA,CAISESWTEQYF,TGTGCCATCAGTGAGTCCTGGACAGAGCAGTACTTC
TRBD2,TRBJ2-3,TRBV29-1,few,CSVQREADTQYF,TGCAGCGTCCAGCGGGAGGCGGATACGCAGTATTTT
NA,TRBJ2-7,TRBV7-9,few,CASSLTWGAGTSYEQYF,TGTGCCAGCAGCTTGACCTGGGGCGCGGGGACCTCCTACGAGCAGTACTTC
TRBD2,TRBJ2-7,TRBV11-2,few,CASSRGLAGVYEQYF,TGTGCCAGCAGCCGAGGACTAGCGGGAGTCTACGAGCAGTACTTC
NA,TRBJ2-5,TRBV7-2,NA,CASSGPGQQETQYF,TGTGCCAGCAGCGGACCGGGACAACAAGAGACCCAGTACTTC
NA,TRBJ2-7,TRBV7-9,few,CASSLAFGTTYEQYF,TGTGCCAGCAGCTTAGCGTTCGGTACGACCTACGAGCAGTACTTC
NA,TRBJ2-7,TRBV28,many,CASSPDTLWGLHEQYF,TGTGCCAGCAGTCCGGATACCCTTTGGGGGCTGCACGAGCAGTACTTC
NA,TRBJ1-1,TRBV4-3,few,CASSQEVYRARGNTEAFF,TGCGCCAGCAGCCAAGAGGTCTACAGGGCAAGAGGGAACACTGAAGCTTTCTTT
TRBD2,TRBJ2-3,TRBV5-4,medium-sized,CASSVLSGSTDTQYF,TGTGCCAGCAGCGTACTCAGCGGGAGTACAGATACGCAGTATTTT
TRBD2,TRBJ2-2,TRBV14,few,CASSQDLSLAGVYTGELFF,TGTGCCAGCAGCCAAGATTTGAGCTTAGCGGGAGTATATACCGGGGAGCTGTTTTTT
NA,TRBJ2-3,TRBV7-2,NA,CASSLTSRTDTQYF,TGTGCCAGCAGCTTAACTAGTCGCACAGATACGCAGTATTTT
NA,TRBJ1-3,TRBV27,NA,CASSLSNGAISGNTIYF,TGTGCCAGCAGTTTATCCAACGGGGCAATCTCTGGAAACACCATATATTTT
NA,TRBJ1-2,TRBV9,many,CASSARGNYGYTF,TGTGCCAGCAGCGCTCGGGGCAACTATGGCTACACCTTC
TRBD2,TRBJ2-1,TRBV14,NA,CASSQVAGGLNEQFF,TGTGCCAGCAGCCAAGTAGCGGGAGGGCTCAATGAGCAGTTCTTC
NA,TRBJ2-1,TRBV5-1,NA,CASSLKVVGHNEQFF,TGCGCCAGCAGCTTGAAGGTCGTGGGCCACAATGAGCAGTTCTTC
NA,TRBJ1-5,TRBV7-9,few,CASSPDGDQPQHF,TGTGCCAGCAGCCCGGACGGGGATCAGCCCCAGCATTTT
TRBD2,TRBJ2-1,TRBV18,NA,CASAPPGGGGEQFF,TGTGCCAGCGCACCACCCGGGGGGGGCGGCGAGCAGTTCTTC
NA,TRBJ2-7,TRBV30,NA,CAWGVRVEQYF,TGTGCCTGGGGGGTGAGGGTGGAGCAGTACTTC
NA,TRBJ1-1,TRBV29-1,NA,CSGRSGWGMTDTEAFF,TGCAGCGGACGGTCAGGCTGGGGGATGACAGACACTGAAGCTTTCTTT
NA,TRBJ2-7,TRBV18,NA,CASSLSASYEQYF,TGTGCCAGCTCACTGTCAGCTTCCTACGAGCAGTACTTC
NA,TRBJ2-5,TRBV7-8,NA,CASSSRRGREETQYF,TGTGCCAGCAGCTCTAGACGGGGGCGCGAAGAGACCCAGTACTTC
TRBD2,TRBJ2-5,TRBV7-2,NA,CASIPSGSHPAETQYF,TGTGCCAGCATCCCCAGCGGGAGTCACCCTGCGGAGACCCAGTACTTC
TRBD2,TRBJ2-4,TRBV10-3,NA,CASREGAKNIQYF,TGTGCCAGCAGGGAGGGGGCCAAAAACATTCAGTACTTC
TRBD1,TRBJ1-1,TRBV27,few,CASSARQGKTEAFF,TGTGCCAGCAGTGCTAGACAGGGAAAAACTGAAGCTTTCTTT
NA,TRBJ2-7,TRBV14,many,CASSQGNQQYF,TGTGCCAGCAGCCAAGGGAACCAGCAGTACTTC